The present T cell receptor beta chain was sequenced within a study of OX40 agonist ivuxolimab in advanced cancers. Turning to the study itself: Those enrolled were roughly 80% male, with a mean age of around 55 years and ages from roughly 20 to 85. A history of anti-PD-1, anti-PD-L1 or anti-CTLA-4 therapy was acceptable, and roughly 40% had some. General study results and limits: Fewer expanded clones were found on average in CD4+ than in CD8+ T cells.

Sequencing used immunoSEQ multiplex PCR; TCRdb keeps in-frame clones, though not all of them. This table has roughly 69,000 clones, around 93% appearing once. Regarding this clone: No antigen is known for it.

The V gene's germline CDR1 is LNHDA and CDR2 SQIVND (reference sequence). This CDR3 comprises 18 residues. With 3 bases clipped from V and 0 bases from J, the junction kept 13 bases outside the gene matches. This clonotype was sampled from an adult with an advanced solid tumor such as melanoma, head and neck, liver or kidney cancer. Sequenced here: CD4+ or CD8+ T cells sorted from blood, sampled in a trial of the OX40 agonist ivuxolimab. The V gene is TRBV19, the J gene TRBJ1-2, with 7 bases that match TRBD1. CDR3 loop: CASSMRGTALNTNYGYTF. CDR3 DNA sequence: TGTGCCAGTAGTATGAGGGGGACAGCCTTAAATACTAACTATGGCTACACCTTC.